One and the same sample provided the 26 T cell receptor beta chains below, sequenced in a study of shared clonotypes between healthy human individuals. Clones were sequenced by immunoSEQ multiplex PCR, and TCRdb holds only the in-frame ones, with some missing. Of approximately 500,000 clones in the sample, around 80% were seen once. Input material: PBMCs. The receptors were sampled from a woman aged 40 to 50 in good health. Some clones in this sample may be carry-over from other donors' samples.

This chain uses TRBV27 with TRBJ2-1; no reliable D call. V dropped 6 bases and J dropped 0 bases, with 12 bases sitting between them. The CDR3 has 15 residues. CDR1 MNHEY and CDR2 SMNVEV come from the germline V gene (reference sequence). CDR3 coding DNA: TGTGCCAGCAGACCCGACCCGAGCTCCTACAATGAGCAGTTCTTC. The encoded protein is CASRPDPSSYNEQFF.

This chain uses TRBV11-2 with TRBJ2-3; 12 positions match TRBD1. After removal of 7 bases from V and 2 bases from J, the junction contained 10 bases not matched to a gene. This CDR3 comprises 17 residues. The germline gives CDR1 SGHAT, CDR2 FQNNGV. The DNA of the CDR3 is TGTGCCAGCACCAATTGGGACAGGGGGCCCTTCACAGATACGCAGTATTTT. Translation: CASTNWDRGPFTDTQYF.

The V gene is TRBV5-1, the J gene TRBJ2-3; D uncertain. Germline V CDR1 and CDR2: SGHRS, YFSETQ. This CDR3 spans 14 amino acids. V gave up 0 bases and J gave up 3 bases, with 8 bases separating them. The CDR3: CASSLEAGTDTQYF. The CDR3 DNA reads TGCGCCAGCAGCTTGGAGGCAGGAACAGATACGCAGTATTTT.

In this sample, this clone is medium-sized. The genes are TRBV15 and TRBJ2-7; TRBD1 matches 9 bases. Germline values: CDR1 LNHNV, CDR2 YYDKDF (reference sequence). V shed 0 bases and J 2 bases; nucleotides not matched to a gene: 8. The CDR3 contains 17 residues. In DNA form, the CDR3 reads TGTGCCACCAGCAGAGATCTCATCGGACAGGGGACCTACGAGCAGTACTTC. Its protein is CATSRDLIGQGTYEQYF. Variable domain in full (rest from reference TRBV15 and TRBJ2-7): DAMVIQNPRYQVTQFGKPVTLSCSQTLNHNVMYWYQQKSSQAPKLLFHYYDKDFNNEADTPDNFQSRRPNTSFCFLDIRSPGLGDTAMYLCATSRDLIGQGTYEQYFGPGTRLTVT.

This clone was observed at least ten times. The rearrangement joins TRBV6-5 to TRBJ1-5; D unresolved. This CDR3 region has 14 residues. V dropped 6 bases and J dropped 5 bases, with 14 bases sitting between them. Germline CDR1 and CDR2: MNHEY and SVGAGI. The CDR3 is CASSPSSGDQPQHF. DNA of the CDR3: TGTGCCAGCAGCCCCTCAAGTGGGGATCAGCCCCAGCATTTT.

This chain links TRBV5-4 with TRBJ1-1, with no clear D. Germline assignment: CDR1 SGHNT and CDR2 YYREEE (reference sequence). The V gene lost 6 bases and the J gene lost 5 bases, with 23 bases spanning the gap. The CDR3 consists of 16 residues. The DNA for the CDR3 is TGTGCCAGCACCTCCACCTGGGGTGCACGGTGGACTGAAGCTTTCTTT. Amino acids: CASTSTWGARWTEAFF.

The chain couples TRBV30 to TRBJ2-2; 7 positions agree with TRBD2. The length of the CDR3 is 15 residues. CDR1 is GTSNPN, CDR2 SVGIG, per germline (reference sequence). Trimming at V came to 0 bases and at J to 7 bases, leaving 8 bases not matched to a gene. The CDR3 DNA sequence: TGTGCCTGGAGTGTAGGGGACTACCGGGTCGGGGAGCTGTTTTTT. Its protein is CAWSVGDYRVGELFF.

The CDR3 DNA reads TGTGCCAGCAGTGAAGGGGGACAGGGGTTCAGGCCCCAGCATTTT. This translates into CASSEGGQGFRPQHF. The chain couples TRBV2 to TRBJ1-5; TRBD1 aligns across 10 bases. J gave up 9 bases and V 1 base, and 6 bases lay outside the gene matches. Germline CDR1 and CDR2: SNHLY and FYNNEI. This CDR3 comprises 15 residues.

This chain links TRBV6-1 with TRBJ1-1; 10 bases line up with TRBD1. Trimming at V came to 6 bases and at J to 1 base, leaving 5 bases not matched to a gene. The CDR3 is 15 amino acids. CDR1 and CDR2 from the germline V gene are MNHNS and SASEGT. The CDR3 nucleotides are TGTGCCAGCAGCGACAGGGGGCGGAGGAACACTGAAGCTTTCTTT. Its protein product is CASSDRGRRNTEAFF.

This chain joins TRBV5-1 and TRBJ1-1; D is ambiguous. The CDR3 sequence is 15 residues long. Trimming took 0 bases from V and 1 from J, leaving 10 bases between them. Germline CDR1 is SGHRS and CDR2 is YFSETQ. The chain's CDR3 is CASSLVKAGNTEAFF. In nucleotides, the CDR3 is TGCGCCAGCAGCTTGGTAAAGGCAGGGAACACTGAAGCTTTCTTT.

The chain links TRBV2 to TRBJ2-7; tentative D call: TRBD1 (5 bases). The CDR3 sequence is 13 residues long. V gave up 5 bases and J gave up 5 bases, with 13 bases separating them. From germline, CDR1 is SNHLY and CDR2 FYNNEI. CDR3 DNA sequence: TGTGCCAGCAGTTGGGGCACGGAAAACGAGCAGTACTTC. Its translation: CASSWGTENEQYF.

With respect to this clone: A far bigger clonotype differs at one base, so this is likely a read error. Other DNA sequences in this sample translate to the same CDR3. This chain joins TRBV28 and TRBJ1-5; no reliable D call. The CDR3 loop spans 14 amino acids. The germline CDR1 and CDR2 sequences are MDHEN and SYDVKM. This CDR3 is CASLTRNSNQPQHF. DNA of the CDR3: TGTGCCAGCTTGACCCGGAATAGCAATCAGCCCCAGCACTTT.

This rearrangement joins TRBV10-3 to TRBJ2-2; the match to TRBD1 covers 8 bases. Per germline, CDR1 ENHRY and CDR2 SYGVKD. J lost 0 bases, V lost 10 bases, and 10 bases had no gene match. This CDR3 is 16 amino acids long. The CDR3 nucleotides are TGTGCCACGCGACAGGGGTTCCTGACGAACACCGGGGAGCTGTTTTTT. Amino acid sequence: CATRQGFLTNTGELFF.

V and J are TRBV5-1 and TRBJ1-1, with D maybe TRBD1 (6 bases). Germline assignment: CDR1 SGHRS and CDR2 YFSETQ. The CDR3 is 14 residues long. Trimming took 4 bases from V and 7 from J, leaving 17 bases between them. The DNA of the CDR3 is TGCGCCAGCAGCCCCCGGTTACAGGGTTATGAAGCTTTCTTT. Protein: CASSPRLQGYEAFF. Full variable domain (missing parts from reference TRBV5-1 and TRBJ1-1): KAGVTQTPRYLIKTRGQQVTLSCSPISGHRSVSWYQQTPGQGLQFLFEYFSETQRNKGNFPGRFSGRQFSNSRSEMNVSTLELGDSALYLCASSPRLQGYEAFFGQGTRLTVV.

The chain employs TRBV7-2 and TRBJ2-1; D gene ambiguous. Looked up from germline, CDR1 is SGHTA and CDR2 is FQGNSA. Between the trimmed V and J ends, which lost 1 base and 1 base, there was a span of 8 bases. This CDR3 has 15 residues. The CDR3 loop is CASSLGSRSYNEQFF. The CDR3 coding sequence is TGTGCCAGCAGCTTAGGCAGTCGGTCCTACAATGAGCAGTTCTTC.

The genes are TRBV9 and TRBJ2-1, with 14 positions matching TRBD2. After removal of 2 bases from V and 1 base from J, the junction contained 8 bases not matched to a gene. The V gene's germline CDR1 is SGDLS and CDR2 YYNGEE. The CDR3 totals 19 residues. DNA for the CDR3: TGTGCCAGCAGCGTCCGGGGACTAGCGGGAGTCGGATCCTACAATGAGCAGTTCTTC. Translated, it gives CASSVRGLAGVGSYNEQFF.

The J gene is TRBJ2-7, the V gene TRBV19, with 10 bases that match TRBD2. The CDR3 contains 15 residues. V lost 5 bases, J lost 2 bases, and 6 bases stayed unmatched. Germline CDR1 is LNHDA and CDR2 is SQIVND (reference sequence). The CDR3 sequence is CASSPSAGGAYEQYF. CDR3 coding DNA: TGTGCCAGTAGTCCTTCAGCGGGAGGGGCCTACGAGCAGTACTTC.

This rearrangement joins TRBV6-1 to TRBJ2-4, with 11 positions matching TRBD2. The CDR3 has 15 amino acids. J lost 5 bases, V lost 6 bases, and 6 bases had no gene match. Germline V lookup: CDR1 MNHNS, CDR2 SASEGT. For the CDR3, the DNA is TGTGCCAGCAGGGGGACTAGCGGCAAACAAAACATTCAGTACTTC. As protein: CASRGTSGKQNIQYF.

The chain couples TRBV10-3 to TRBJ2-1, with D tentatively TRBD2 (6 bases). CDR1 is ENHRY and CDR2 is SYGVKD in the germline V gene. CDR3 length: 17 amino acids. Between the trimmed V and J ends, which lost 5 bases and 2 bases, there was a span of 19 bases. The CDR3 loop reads CAISPRRDSGPYNEQFF. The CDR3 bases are TGTGCCATCAGTCCCCGGAGGGACTCCGGTCCCTACAATGAGCAGTTCTTC.

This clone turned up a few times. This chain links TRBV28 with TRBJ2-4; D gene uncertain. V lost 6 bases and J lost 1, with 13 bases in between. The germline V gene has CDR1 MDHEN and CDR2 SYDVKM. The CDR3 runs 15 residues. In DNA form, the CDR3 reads TGTGCCAGCAGGCCAGAAGGTACGGCCAAAAACATTCAGTACTTC. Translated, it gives CASRPEGTAKNIQYF.

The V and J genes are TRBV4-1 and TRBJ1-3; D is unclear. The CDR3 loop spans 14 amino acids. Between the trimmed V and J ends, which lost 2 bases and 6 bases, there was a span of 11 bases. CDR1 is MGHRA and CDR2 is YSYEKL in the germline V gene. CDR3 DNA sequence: TGCGCCAGCAGCCAACCGGGAAGAAAAAACACCATATATTTT. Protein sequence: CASSQPGRKNTIYF.

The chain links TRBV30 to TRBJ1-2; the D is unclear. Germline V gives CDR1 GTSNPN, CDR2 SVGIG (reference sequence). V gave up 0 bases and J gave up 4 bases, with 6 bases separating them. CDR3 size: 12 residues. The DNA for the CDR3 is TGTGCCTGGAGTGTAACCGGCTATGGCTACACCTTC. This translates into CAWSVTGYGYTF.

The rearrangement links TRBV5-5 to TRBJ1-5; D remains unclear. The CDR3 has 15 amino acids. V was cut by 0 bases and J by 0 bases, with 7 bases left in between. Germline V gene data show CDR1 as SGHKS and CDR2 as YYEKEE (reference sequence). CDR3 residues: CASSLGQNSNQPQHF. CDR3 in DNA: TGTGCCAGCAGCTTGGGGCAGAATAGCAATCAGCCCCAGCATTTT.

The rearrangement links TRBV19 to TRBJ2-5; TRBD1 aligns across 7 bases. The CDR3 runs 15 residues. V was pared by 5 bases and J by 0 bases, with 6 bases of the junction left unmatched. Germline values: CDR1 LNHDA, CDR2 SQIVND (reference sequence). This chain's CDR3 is CASSSGTADQETQYF. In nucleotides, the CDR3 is TGTGCCAGTAGTTCTGGGACAGCAGACCAAGAGACCCAGTACTTC.

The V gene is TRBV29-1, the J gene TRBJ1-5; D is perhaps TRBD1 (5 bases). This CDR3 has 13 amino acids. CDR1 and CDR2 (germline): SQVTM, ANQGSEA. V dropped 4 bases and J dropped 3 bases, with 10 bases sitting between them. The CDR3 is CSVGRGYNQPQHF. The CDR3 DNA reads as TGCAGCGTTGGTAGGGGATACAATCAGCCCCAGCATTTT.

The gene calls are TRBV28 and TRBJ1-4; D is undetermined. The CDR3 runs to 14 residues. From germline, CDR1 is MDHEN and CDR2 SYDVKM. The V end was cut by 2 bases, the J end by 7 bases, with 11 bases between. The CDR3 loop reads CASSLRVGGEKLFF. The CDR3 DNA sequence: TGTGCCAGCAGTTTAAGGGTGGGTGGTGAAAAACTGTTTTTT.